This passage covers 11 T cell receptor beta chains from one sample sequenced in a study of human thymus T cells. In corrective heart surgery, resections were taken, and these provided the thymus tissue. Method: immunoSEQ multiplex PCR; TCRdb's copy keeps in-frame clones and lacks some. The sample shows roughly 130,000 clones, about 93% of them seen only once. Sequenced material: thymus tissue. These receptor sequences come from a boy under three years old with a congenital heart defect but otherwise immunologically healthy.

CDR3: CASSRTRRRQGFGYGYTF. For the CDR3, the DNA is TGTGCCAGTAGTCGCACAAGACGGCGCCAGGGGTTTGGCTATGGCTACACCTTC. J is TRBJ1-2 and V is TRBV19; perhaps TRBD1 as D (6 bases). There are 18 residues in the CDR3. V dropped 5 bases and J dropped 4 bases, with 26 bases sitting between them. CDR1 is LNHDA, CDR2 SQIVND, per germline (reference sequence).

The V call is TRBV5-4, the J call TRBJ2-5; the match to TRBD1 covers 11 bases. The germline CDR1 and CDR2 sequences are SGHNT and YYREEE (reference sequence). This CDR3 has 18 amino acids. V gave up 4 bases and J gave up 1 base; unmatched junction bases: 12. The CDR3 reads CASSPRDRGFTSQETQYF. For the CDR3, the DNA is TGTGCCAGCAGCCCCCGGGACAGGGGGTTCACCTCCCAAGAGACCCAGTACTTC.

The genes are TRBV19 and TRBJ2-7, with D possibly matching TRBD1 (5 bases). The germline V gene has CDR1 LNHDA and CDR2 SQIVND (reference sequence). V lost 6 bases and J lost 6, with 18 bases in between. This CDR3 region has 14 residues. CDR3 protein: CASSKGDSKSEQYF. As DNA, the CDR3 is TGTGCCAGTAGCAAAGGGGATTCGAAGTCCGAGCAGTACTTC.

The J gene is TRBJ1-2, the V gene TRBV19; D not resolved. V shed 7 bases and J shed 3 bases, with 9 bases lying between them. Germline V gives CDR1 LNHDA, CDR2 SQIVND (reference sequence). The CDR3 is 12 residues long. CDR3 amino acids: CASTEGDYGYTF. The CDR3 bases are TGTGCCAGTACGGAGGGCGACTATGGCTACACCTTC.

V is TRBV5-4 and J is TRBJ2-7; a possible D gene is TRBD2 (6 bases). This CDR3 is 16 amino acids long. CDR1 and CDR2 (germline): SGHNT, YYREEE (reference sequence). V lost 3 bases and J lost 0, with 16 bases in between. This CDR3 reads CASSSGKRASSYEQYF. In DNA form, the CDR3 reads TGTGCCAGCAGCTCTGGAAAGCGGGCAAGCTCCTACGAGCAGTACTTC.

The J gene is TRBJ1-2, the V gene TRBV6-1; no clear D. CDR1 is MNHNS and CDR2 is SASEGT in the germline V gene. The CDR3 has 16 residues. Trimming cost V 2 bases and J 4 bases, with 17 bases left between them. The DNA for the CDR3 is TGTGCCAGCAGTGAATCCAGGTCGTCAGCCCTCTATGGCTACACCTTC. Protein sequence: CASSESRSSALYGYTF.

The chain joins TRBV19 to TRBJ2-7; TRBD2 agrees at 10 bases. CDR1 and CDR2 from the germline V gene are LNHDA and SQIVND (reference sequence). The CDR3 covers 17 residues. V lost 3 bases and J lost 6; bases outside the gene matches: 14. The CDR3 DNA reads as TGTGCCAGTAGTATGAGCGGGGGGGCCTTAGCCCGTGGCGAGCAGTACTTC. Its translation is CASSMSGGALARGEQYF.

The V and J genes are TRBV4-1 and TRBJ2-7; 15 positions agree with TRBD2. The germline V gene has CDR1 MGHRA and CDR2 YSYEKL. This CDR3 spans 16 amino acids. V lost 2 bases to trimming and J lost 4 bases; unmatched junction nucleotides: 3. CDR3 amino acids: CASSQRTSGGVYEQYF. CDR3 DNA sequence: TGCGCCAGCAGCCAAAGGACTAGCGGGGGGGTTTACGAGCAGTACTTC.

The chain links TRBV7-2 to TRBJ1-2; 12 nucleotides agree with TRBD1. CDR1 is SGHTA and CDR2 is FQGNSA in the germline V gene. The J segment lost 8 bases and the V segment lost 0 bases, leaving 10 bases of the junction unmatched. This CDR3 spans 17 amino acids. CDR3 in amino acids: CASSLARPGQGALGYTF. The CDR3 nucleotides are TGTGCCAGCAGCTTAGCCCGCCCGGGACAGGGGGCCTTAGGCTACACCTTC.

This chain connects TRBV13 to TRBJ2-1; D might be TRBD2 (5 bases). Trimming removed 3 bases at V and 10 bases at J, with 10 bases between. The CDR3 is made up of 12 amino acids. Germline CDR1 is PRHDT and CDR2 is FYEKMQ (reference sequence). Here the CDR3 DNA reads TGTGCCAGCAGCTTGACTGGCGGGGAGCAGTTCTTC. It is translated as CASSLTGGEQFF. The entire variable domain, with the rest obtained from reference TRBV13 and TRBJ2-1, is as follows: AAGVIQSPRHLIKEKRETATLKCYPIPRHDTVYWYQQGPGQDPQFLISFYEKMQSDKGSIPDRFSAQQFSDYHSELNMSSLELGDSALYFCASSLTGGEQFFGPGTRLTVL.

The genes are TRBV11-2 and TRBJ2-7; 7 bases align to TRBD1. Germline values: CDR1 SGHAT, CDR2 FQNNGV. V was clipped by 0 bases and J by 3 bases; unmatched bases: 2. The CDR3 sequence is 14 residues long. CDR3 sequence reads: CASSLEAGGYEQYF. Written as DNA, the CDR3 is TGTGCCAGCAGCTTAGAAGCAGGGGGCTACGAGCAGTACTTC. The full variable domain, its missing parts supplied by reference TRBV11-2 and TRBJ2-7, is EAGVAQSPRYKIIEKRQSVAFWCNPISGHATLYWYQQILGQGPKLLIQFQNNGVVDDSQLPKDRFSAERLKGVDSTLKIQPAKLEDSAVYLCASSLEAGGYEQYFGPGTRLTVT.